This TCR beta chain was identified during a study of cytomegalovirus exposure and HLA in healthy donors. This CDR3 is 14 amino acids long. The germline CDR1 and CDR2 sequences are SQVTM and ANQGSEA. V dropped 7 bases and J dropped 8; count of bases not matched to a gene: 7. Primers for the PCR totalled 60 Vbeta and 13 Jbeta. Sequencing was performed with immunoSEQ multiplex PCR; in TCRdb, only in-frame clones are kept and a portion is missing. This table has roughly 130,000 clones, 75% to 85% appearing once. The chain is built from TRBV29-1 and TRBJ2-1; the match to TRBD2 covers 14 bases. This TCR was recovered from a man aged 18-30 years in good health and CMV-seronegative. The source material was PBMCs. This CDR3 is CSALGTSGSYEQFF. In DNA form, the CDR3 reads TGCAGCGCGCTAGGGACTAGCGGGAGTTATGAGCAGTTCTTC.